This TCR beta chain was captured in a study of T-cell memory formation after mild COVID-19. The authors produced TCR alpha and TCR beta cDNA libraries with sample barcodes and UMIs by 5'RACE using constant-segment primers. One entry per CDR3 protein, called by TCRdb with MiXCR from the 5' RACE reads. The sample lists hundreds of thousands of distinct CDR3 sequences, roughly 20% occurring once. Germline V lookup: CDR1 KGHSH, CDR2 LQKENI. The CDR3 contains 13 residues. The germline V and J ends were trimmed by 6 bases and 4 bases, with 12 bases remaining between them. The chain employs TRBV18 and TRBJ1-1, with D unresolved. This TCR was recovered from an adult woman who had mild COVID-19 (a few samples of this study predate the infection). Cell type and time point are not known. Source material: PBMCs or a T cell subset sorted from them (not recorded which). This chain's CDR3 is CASSRDVGTEAFF. In DNA form, the CDR3 reads TGTGCCAGCTCCCGGGATGTGGGCACTGAAGCTTTCTTT.